A selection of T cell receptor beta chains follows, all from one sample in a study of regulatory T cells in long-lasting Graves disease. TCRdb processed the multiplex PCR reads anew with MiXCR; each CDR3 protein has one entry. There are approximately 400,000 distinct CDR3 sequences in the sample; about 15% occur only once, and around 15% lies in the top ten. The data also belong to a second study, concerning T cells in Graves' hyperthyroidism and ophthalmopathy.

The sample was peripheral blood mononuclear cells (PBMCs), taken at new diagnosis, from a patient treated with antithyroid drugs. The receptors stem from a woman aged 30 to 39 with Graves disease. Both conserved end residues are part of each CDR3.

V	length	J	CDR3
TRBV10-3	18	TRBJ2-7	CAISDRTGETSGSLGQYF
TRBV27	14	TRBJ2-5	CASSPQGAGETQYF
TRBV12-3/TRBV12-4	14	TRBJ2-4	CASSLEGAQNIQYF
TRBV30	11	TRBJ2-3	CALGASDTQYF
TRBV9	15	TRBJ1-6	CASSVARGPGSPLHF
TRBV20-1	18	TRBJ2-5	CSARDLLNPQGSQETQYF
TRBV12-3/TRBV12-4	12	TRBJ2-4	CASTNSKNIQYF
TRBV10-3	13	TRBJ2-7	CAISAGGIHEQYF
TRBV7-9	13	TRBJ1-1	CASRQDRDTEAFF
TRBV20-1	14	TRBJ2-7	CSAATRESSYEQYF
TRBV19	15	TRBJ1-3	CASSLRTGEGNTIYF
TRBV2	14	TRBJ1-1	CASSERAMNTEAFF
TRBV9	14	TRBJ1-6	CASSGAISGSPLHF
TRBV19	15	TRBJ2-7	CASSMTAAPSYEQYF
TRBV7-8	14	TRBJ1-1	CASSETGWNTEAFF
TRBV27	16	TRBJ1-5	CATAGRGTGWGQPQHF
TRBV9	17	TRBJ2-1	CASTSSVGTSTANEQFF
TRBV6-1	14	TRBJ1-1	CASLGGVQNTEAFF
TRBV2	14	TRBJ2-3	CASSGTTSTDTQYF
TRBV10-3	17	TRBJ2-7	CAISESRGGQGDYEQYF
TRBV6-1	15	TRBJ1-1	CASRDRGNMNTEAFF